This TCR beta chain came from a study of tumor and adjacent non-tumor tissue in lung cancer. General study findings and limits: Patients with more diverse tumor TCRs had worse survival. Top 100 clones took a larger repertoire share in normal lung. Significantly higher TCR diversity was found in tumor than normal lung.

No cell sorting was done before RNA was extracted from the tissue. Chemotherapy-naive patients with new lung cancer underwent thoracic surgery in China, August–November 2014. A modified ARM-PCR protocol with three rounds of nested PCR amplified TCRbeta. In TCRdb, the multiplex PCR reads were re-called with MiXCR into one record per CDR3 protein. The sample shows tens of thousands of distinct CDR3 sequences, around 65% of them seen only once. CDR1 and CDR2 from the germline V gene are SQVTM and ANQGSEA. The CDR3 is 13 amino acids. This clonotype occurred a few times. Its antigen is undetermined. At one end the junction does not follow the germline gene, possibly because of a read error.

This chain links TRBV29-1 with TRBJ2-5; TRBD1 aligns across 10 bases. This TCR was sampled from an older woman with non-small cell lung cancer. Sequencing was carried out using lung tumor tissue. CDR3 nucleotide sequence: TGCTGCGCAGGACAGGGGGAGGTAGAGACCCACTACTTC. Protein: CCAGQGEVETHYF.